This T cell receptor beta chain originates from a study of siplizumab effects on memory and regulatory T cells. Of note for this clone: Its target is not known.

The CDR3 contains 15 residues. Study-level findings and limits: Proliferating CD4+ or CD8+ clones, roughly 75-97% of them, lacked an assignable naive or memory phenotype. Reactions containing siplizumab showed mappable alloreactive CD4+ clones averaging roughly 70% Treg-derived, versus under 30% in controls. Naive T cells were seen as more diverse than memory cells and as major alloresponse contributors.

Assays captured around 97,000 TCR templates per sample. Data came from immunoSEQ multiplex PCR; TCRdb stores just in-frame clones and leaves some out. This table has 100,000 or so clones, 94% appearing once. This sequence was found in a human donor in good health. Sequencing used non-Treg CD4+ T cells sorted from blood. The chain has TRBV7-5 and TRBJ2-1; the table gives TRBD2 as D, unverified against the DNA. TRBV7-5 is recorded as a pseudogene. Here the CDR3 DNA reads TGTGCCAGAAGCAATAGCGGGACTCGGGACAATGAGCAGTTCTTC. This translates into CARSNSGTRDNEQFF.